This is a list of T cell receptor beta chains from one sample in a study of T cell clones after liver transplantation. Data came from immunoSEQ multiplex PCR; TCRdb stores just in-frame clones and leaves some out. This table has about 120,000 clones, 90% appearing once. The specimen was CD4+ T cells from blood, collected 12 months after liver transplant. The source is a human patient who received a liver transplant. A subset of T cells may come from the graft donor. Each CDR3 is given with its conserved first and last residue. Each record gives: CDR3 protein, V gene, J gene, clone size. Only some rows state a clone size, as once, few, many or a class for expanded clones.

CDR3 protein: CASSPGRGSTEAFF; V gene: TRBV7-2; J gene: TRBJ1-1; clone size: .
CDR3 protein: CASSLSRPTSSLSGNTIYF; V gene: TRBV27; J gene: TRBJ1-3; clone size: .
CDR3 protein: CASSEAPFGTSDSIYQPQHF; V gene: TRBV6-1; J gene: TRBJ1-5; clone size: .
CDR3 protein: CAISDPATGSSGNTIYF; V gene: TRBV10-3; J gene: TRBJ1-3; clone size: .
CDR3 protein: CASSPQPTSLGQFF; V gene: TRBV7-3; J gene: TRBJ2-1; clone size: .
CDR3 protein: CASSLGAGLNTDTQYF; V gene: TRBV7-6; J gene: TRBJ2-3; clone size: once
CDR3 protein: CASLKSGLAGGPIEQYF; V gene: TRBV2; J gene: TRBJ2-7; clone size: .
CDR3 protein: CASSLSGYEQYF; V gene: TRBV7-2; J gene: TRBJ2-7; clone size: .
CDR3 protein: CASRQKGGGTYEQYF; V gene: TRBV19; J gene: TRBJ2-7; clone size: .
CDR3 protein: CASSSQEEEYF; V gene: TRBV5-1; J gene: TRBJ2-7; clone size: .
CDR3 protein: CASSSQGSGGGYEQYF; V gene: TRBV5-1; J gene: TRBJ2-7; clone size: few